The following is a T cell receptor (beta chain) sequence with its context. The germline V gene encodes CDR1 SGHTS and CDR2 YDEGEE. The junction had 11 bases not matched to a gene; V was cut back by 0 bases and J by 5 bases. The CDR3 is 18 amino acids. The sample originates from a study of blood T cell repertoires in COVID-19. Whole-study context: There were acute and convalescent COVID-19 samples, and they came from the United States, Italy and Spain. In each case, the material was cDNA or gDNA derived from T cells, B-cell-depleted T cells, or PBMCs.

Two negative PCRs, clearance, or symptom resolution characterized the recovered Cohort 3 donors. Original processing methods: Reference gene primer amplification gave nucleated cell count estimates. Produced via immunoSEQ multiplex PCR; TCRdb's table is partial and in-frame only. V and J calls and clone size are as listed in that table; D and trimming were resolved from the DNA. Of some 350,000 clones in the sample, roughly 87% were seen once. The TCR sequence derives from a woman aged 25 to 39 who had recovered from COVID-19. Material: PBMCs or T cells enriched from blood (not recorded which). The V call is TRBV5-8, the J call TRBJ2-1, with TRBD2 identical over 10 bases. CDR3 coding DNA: TGTGCCAGCAGCTTGGTACGCACTAGCGGGGTTCAAGACAATGAGCAGTTCTTC. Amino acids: CASSLVRTSGVQDNEQFF.